This TCR beta chain was identified during a study of OX40 agonist ivuxolimab in advanced cancers. The CDR3 has 14 amino acids. The V and J ends lost 2 bases and 5 bases, in that order; junction bases with no gene match: 4. Germline loops: CDR1 PRHDT, CDR2 FYEKMQ (reference sequence). Profiled with immunoSEQ multiplex PCR; TCRdb holds only in-frame clones, not every one. The sample records 50,000 to 65,000 clones, about 88% being singletons. The rearrangement joins TRBV13 to TRBJ2-5, with 8 bases fitting TRBD1. This receptor was taken from an adult with an advanced solid tumor such as melanoma, head and neck, liver or kidney cancer. The sample was CD4+ or CD8+ T cells sorted from blood, taken in a trial of the OX40 agonist ivuxolimab. The CDR3 bases are TGTGCCAGCAGCTTAAAACAGGGGGGCGAGACCCAGTACTTC. Translated: CASSLKQGGETQYF.